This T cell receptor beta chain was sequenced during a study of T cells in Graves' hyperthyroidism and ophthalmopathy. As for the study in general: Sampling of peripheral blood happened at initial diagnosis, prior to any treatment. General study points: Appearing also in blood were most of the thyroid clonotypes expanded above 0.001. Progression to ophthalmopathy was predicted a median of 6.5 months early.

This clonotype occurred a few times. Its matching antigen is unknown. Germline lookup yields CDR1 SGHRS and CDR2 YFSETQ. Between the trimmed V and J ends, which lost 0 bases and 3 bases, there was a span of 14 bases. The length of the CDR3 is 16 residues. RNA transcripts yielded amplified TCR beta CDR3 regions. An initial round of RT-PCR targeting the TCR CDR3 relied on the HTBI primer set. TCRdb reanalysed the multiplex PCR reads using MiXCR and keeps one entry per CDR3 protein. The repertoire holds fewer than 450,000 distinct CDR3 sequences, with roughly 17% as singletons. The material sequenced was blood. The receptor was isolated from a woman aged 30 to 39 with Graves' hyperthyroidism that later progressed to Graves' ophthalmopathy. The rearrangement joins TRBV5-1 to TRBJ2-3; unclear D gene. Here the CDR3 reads CASSLDVPRDTDTQYF. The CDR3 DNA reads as TGCGCCAGCAGCTTGGACGTCCCAAGAGATACAGATACGCAGTATTTT.